This T cell receptor beta chain is drawn from a study of blood T cell repertoires in COVID-19. Whole-study context: From T cells, B-cell-depleted T cells, or PBMCs came the material, which was cDNA or gDNA.

In its sample, this clone was seen once. The CDR3 loop spans 18 amino acids. Per germline, CDR1 MDHEN and CDR2 SYDVKM. Trimming took 7 bases from V and 0 from J; bases not matched to a gene: 12. As handled by the study authors: Reference gene primer amplification gave estimated nucleated cell counts. Sequencing used immunoSEQ multiplex PCR; TCRdb keeps in-frame clones, though not all of them. V, J and clone size reflect that table, while D and trimming were determined from the DNA. Among roughly 310,000 clones listed, 89% were seen once. This chain uses TRBV28 with TRBJ2-4; 10 nucleotides match TRBD2. What was sequenced was PBMCs or T cells enriched from blood (not recorded which). The receptor was isolated from a woman aged 40 to 50 who had recovered from COVID-19. The CDR3 region is CASTRAGGRFLAKNIQYF. The CDR3 region has the DNA TGTGCCAGCACCCGAGCGGGAGGGCGTTTCCTAGCCAAAAACATTCAGTACTTC.